This T cell receptor (beta chain) was captured in a study of breast tumors, draining lymph nodes, adjacent tissues. The CDR3 runs to 14 residues. CDR1 LNHDA and CDR2 SQIVND come from the germline V gene (reference sequence). Trimming cost V 3 bases and J 2 bases, with 10 bases left between them. Study-level points and caveats: The lymph node origin of tumor T cells was framed as consistent with a hypothesis, not demonstrated. Tumor TCR diversity was below lymph nodes but above nontumor tissue. Tumor and nontumor repertoires were significantly more similar in luminal-like than in basal-like breast cancer.

This clonotype was counted at least ten times. The antigen is not known. TCRdb analysed the multiplex PCR reads with MiXCR anew, one entry per CDR3 protein. The repertoire has about 140,000 distinct CDR3 sequences, 32% of them found once; the top ten carry less than 2.5%. Samples came from axillary lymph nodes draining the breast cancer. The sample consisted of axillary lymph node tissue. This TCR derives from a female donor with breast cancer. Some clones in this sample may be carry-over from other donors' samples. The chain joins TRBV19 to TRBJ2-5, with D possibly TRBD1 on 6 matching bases. The CDR3 sequence: CASSITDRQETQYF. The CDR3 DNA follows: TGTGCCAGTAGTATTACGGACAGACAAGAGACCCAGTACTTC.